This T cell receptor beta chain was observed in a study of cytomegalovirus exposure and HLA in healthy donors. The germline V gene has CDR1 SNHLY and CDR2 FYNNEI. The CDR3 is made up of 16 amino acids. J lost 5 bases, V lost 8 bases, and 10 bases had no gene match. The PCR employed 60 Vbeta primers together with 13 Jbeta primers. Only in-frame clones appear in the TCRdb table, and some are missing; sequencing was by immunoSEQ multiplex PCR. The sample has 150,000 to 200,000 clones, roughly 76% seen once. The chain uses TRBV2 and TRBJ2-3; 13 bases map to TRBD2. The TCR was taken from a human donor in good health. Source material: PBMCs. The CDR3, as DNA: TGTGCCAGCGGGGTCACTAGCGGGGGGGCCGGAGATACGCAGTATTTT. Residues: CASGVTSGGAGDTQYF.